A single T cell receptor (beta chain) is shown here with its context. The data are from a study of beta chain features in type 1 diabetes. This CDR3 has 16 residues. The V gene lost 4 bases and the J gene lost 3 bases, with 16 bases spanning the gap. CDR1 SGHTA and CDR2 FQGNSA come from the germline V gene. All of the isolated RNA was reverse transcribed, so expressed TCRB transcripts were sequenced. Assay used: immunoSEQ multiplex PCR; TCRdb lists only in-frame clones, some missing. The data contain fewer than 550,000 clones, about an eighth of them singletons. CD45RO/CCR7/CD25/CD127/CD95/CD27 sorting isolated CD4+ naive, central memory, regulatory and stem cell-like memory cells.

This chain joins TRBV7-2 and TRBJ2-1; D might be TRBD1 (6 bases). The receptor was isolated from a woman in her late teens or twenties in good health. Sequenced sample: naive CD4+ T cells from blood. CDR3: CASSSTSGTYYNEQFF. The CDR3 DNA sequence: TGTGCCAGCAGCTCAACCTCCGGGACATACTACAATGAGCAGTTCTTC.